The TCR beta chain described here comes from a study of T cells in Graves' hyperthyroidism and ophthalmopathy. General study points: Most thyroid clonotypes that were expanded above 0.001 also turned up in blood.

This clonotype was observed many times. What it binds is unknown. The ends lost 7 bases at V and 0 bases at J; junction bases unmatched: 7. The CDR3 totals 16 residues. CDR1 SNHLY and CDR2 FYNNEI come from the germline V gene. Enrolled ophthalmopathy patients presented with a Clinical Activity Score of at least 3, a NOSPECS grade of at least 4, and disease duration under 3 months. Researchers took RNA transcripts and amplified the TCR beta CDR3 regions from them. The study used the HTBI primer set for a first-round RT-PCR of the TCR CDR3. TCRdb analysed the multiplex PCR reads with MiXCR anew, one entry per CDR3 protein. Counted here are roughly 500,000 distinct CDR3 sequences, approximately 23% occurring once; the ten biggest clones make up 49%.

This chain links TRBV2 with TRBJ2-1; 9 bases agree with TRBD2. The receptor was isolated from a woman between 65 and 79 years old with Graves' ophthalmopathy. Specimen: blood. CDR3 region: CASTWGSGSSYNEQFF. CDR3 nucleotide sequence: TGTGCCAGCACTTGGGGTAGCGGGAGCTCCTACAATGAGCAGTTCTTC.